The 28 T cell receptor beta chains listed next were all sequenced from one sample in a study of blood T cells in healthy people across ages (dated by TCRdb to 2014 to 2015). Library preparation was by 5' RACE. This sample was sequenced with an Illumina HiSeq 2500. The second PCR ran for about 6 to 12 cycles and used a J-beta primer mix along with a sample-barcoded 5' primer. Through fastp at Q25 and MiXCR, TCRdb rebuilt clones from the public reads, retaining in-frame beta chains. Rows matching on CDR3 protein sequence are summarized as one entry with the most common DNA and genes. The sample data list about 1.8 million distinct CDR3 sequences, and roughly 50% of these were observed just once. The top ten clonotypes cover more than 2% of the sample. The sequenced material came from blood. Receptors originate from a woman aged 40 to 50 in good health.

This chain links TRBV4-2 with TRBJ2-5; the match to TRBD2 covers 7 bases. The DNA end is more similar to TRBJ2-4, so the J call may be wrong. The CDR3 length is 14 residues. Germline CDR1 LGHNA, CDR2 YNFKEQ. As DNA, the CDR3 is TGTGCCAGCAGCCAACGGGAGGAGAAAAACATTCAGTACTTC. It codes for CASSQREEKNIQYF.

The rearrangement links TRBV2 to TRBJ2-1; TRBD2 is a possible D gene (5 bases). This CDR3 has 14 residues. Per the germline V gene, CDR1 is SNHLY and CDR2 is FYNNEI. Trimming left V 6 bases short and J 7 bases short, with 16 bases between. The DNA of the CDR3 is TGTGCCAGCAGACCCCCTACTAGACGAAATGAGCAGTTCTTC. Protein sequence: CASRPPTRRNEQFF.

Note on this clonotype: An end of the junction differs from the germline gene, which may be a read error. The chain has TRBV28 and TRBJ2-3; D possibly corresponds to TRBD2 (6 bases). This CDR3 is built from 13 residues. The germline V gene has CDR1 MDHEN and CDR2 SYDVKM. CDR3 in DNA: TGTGCCGGCAGTTTTCTAGCGCGCGATACGCAGTATTTT. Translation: CAGSFLARDTQYF.

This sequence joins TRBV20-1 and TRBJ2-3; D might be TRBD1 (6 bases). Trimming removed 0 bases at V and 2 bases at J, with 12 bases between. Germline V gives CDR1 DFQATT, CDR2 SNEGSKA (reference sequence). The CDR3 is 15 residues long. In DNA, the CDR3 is TGCAGTGCTAGAGATCCCCAGGGGATCACAGATACGCAGTATTTT. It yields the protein CSARDPQGITDTQYF.

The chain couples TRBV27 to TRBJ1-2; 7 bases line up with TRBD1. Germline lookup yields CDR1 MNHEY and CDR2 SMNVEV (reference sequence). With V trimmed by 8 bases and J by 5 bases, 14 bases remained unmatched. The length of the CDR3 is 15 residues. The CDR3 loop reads CASGAPRSGGYGYTF. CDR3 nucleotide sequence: TGTGCCAGCGGGGCCCCCCGGTCAGGGGGATATGGCTACACCTTC.

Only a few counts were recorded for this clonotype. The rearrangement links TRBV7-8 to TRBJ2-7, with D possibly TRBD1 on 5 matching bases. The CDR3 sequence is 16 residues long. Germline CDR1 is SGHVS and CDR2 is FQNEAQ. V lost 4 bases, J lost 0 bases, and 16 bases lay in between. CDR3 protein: CASSSPFGASSYEQYF. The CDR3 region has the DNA TGTGCCAGCAGCTCTCCATTTGGGGCGAGCTCCTACGAGCAGTACTTC.

Here the CDR3 DNA reads TGCAGTGCTAGAGATGAGGAAAAGAGCTCCTACGAGCAGTACTTC. Encoded protein: CSARDEEKSSYEQYF. The chain joins TRBV20-1 to TRBJ2-7, with D uncertain. Trimming removed 0 bases at V and 0 bases at J, with 12 bases between. There are 15 residues in the CDR3. CDR1 DFQATT and CDR2 SNEGSKA come from the germline V gene (reference sequence).

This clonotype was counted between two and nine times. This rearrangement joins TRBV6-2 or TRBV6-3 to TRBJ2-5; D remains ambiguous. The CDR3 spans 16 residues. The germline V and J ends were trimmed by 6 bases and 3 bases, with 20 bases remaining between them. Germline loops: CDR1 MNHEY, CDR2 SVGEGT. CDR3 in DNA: TGTGCCAGCAGCCCTCATGGGCAAGACGATAAAGAGACCCAGTACTTC. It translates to CASSPHGQDDKETQYF.

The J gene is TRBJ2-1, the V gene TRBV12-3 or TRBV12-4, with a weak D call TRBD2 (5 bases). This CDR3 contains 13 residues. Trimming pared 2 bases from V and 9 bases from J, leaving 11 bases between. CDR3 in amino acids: CASSLKASGEQFF. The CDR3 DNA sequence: TGTGCCAGCAGTTTAAAAGCGAGCGGTGAGCAGTTCTTC.

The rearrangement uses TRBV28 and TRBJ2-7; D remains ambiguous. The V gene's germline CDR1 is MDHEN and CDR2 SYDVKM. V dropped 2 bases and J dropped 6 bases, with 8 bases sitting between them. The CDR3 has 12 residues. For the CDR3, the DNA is TGTGCCAGCAGTTTAGGGATCAGCGAGCAGTACTTC. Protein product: CASSLGISEQYF.

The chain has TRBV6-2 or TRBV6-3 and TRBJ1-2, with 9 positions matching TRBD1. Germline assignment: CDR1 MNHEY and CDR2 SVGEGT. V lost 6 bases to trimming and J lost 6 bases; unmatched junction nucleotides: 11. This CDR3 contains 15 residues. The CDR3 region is CASSRNTGGRDGYTF. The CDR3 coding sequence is TGTGCCAGCAGCCGAAACACAGGGGGCCGCGATGGCTACACCTTC.

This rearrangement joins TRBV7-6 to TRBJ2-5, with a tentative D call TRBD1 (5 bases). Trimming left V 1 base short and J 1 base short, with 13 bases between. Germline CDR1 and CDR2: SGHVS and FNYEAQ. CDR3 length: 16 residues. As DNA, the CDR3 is TGTGCCAGCAGCTTAGGGGCAGGGCTTACCCAAGAGACCCAGTACTTC. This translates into CASSLGAGLTQETQYF.

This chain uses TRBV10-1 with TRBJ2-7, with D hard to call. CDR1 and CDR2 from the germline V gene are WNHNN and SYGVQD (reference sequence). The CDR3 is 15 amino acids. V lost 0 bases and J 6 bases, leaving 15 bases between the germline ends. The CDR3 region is CASSESAQPQAEQYF. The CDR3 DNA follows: TGCGCCAGCAGTGAGTCGGCCCAGCCCCAAGCCGAGCAGTACTTC.

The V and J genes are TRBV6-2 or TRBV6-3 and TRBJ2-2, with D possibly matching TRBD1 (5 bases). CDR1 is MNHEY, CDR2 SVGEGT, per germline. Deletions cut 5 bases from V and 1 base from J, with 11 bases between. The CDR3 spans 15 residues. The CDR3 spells CASSGVTENTGELFF. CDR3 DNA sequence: TGTGCCAGCAGTGGAGTGACAGAGAACACCGGGGAGCTGTTTTTT.

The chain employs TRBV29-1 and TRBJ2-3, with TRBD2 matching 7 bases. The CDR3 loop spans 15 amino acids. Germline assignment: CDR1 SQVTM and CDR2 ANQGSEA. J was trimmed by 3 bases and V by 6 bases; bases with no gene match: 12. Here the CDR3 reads CSVGRQSGVTDTQYF. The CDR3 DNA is TGCAGCGTGGGCCGTCAGAGCGGGGTAACAGATACGCAGTATTTT.

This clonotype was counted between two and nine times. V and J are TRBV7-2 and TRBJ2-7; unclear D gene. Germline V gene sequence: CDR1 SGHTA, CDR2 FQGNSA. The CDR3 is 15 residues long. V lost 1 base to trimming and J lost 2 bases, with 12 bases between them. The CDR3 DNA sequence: TGTGCCAGCAGCTTAGTAACAGACCCTACCTACGAGCAGTACTTC. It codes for CASSLVTDPTYEQYF.

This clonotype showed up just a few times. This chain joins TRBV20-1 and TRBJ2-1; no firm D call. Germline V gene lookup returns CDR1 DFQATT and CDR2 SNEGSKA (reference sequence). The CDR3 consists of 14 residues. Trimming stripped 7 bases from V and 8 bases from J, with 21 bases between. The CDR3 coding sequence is TGCAGTGGTGGACCCTCGATCTCCCCCCATGAGCAGTTCTTC. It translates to CSGGPSISPHEQFF.

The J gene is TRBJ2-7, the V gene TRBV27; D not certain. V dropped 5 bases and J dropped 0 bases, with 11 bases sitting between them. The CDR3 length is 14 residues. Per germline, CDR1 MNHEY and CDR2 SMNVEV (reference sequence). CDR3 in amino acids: CASSVYSLSYEQYF. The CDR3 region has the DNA TGTGCCAGCAGTGTATATTCCCTCTCCTACGAGCAGTACTTC.

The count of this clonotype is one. The CDR3 region is CATSGTDFPMGYTF. As DNA, the CDR3 is TGTGCCACCAGCGGGACAGACTTTCCTATGGGCTACACCTTC. The chain is built from TRBV15 and TRBJ1-2; 7 bases match TRBD1. The CDR3 length is 14 residues. The germline CDR1 and CDR2 sequences are LNHNV and YYDKDF (reference sequence). Trimming cost V 5 bases and J 8 bases; bases outside gene matches: 11.

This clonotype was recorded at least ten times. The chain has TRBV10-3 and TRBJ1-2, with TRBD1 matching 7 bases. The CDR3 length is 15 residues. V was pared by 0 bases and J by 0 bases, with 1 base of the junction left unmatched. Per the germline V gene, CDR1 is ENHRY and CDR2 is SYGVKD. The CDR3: CAISESGTANYGYTF. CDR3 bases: TGTGCCATCAGTGAGTCCGGGACAGCTAACTATGGCTACACCTTC.

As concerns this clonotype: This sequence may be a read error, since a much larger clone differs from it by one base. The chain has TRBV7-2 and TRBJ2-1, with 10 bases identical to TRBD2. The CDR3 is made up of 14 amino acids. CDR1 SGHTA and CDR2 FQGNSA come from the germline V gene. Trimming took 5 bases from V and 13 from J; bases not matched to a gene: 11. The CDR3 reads CASSPASGGETQFF. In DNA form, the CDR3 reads TGTGCCAGCAGCCCCGCTAGCGGGGGTGAGACCCAGTTCTTC. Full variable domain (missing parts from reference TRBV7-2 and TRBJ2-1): GAGVSQSPSNKVTEKGKDVELRCDPISGHTALYWYRQSLGQGLEFLIYFQGNSAPDKSGLPSDRFSAERTGGSVSTLTIQRTQQEDSAVYLCASSPASGGETQFFGPGTRLTVL.

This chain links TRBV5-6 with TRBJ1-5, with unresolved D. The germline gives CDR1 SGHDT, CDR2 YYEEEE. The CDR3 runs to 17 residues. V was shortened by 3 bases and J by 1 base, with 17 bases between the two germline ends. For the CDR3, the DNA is TGTGCCAGCAGCTCGTCCGTGGGGATGGGGAGCAATCAGCCCCAGCATTTT. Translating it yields CASSSSVGMGSNQPQHF.

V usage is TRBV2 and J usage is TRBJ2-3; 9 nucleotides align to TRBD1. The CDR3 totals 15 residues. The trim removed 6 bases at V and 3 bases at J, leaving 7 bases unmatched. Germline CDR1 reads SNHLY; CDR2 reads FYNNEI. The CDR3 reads CASRKWDRDTDTQYF. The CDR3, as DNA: TGTGCCAGCAGGAAATGGGACAGGGATACAGATACGCAGTATTTT.

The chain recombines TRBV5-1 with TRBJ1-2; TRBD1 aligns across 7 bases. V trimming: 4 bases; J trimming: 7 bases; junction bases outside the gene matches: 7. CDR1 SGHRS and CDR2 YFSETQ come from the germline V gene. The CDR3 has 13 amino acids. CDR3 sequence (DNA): TGCGCCAGCAGCGGCGACAGGGTTTTTGGCTACACCTTC. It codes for CASSGDRVFGYTF.

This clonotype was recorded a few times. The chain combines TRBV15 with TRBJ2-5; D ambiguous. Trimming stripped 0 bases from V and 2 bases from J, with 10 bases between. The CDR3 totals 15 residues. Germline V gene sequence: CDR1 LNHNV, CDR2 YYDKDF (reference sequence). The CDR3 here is CATSREVTEQETQYF. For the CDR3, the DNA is TGTGCCACCAGCAGAGAAGTCACAGAACAAGAGACCCAGTACTTC.

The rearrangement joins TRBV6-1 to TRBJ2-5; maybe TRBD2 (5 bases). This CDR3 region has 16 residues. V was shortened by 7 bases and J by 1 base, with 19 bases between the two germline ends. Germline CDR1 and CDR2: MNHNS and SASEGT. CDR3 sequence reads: CASIGLLHYTQETQYF. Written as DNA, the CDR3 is TGTGCCAGCATTGGACTCTTGCACTATACCCAAGAGACCCAGTACTTC.

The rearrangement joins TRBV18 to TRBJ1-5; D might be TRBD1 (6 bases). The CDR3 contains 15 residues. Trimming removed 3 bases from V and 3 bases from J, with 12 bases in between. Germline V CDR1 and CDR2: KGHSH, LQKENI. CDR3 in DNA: TGTGCCAGCTCACCCACACAGGGAAACAATCAGCCCCAGCATTTT. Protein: CASSPTQGNNQPQHF.

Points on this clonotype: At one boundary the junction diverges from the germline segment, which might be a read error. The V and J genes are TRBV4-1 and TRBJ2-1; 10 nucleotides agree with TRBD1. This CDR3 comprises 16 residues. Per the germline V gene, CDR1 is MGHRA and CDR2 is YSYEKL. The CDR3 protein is CASSHPGQGLRNEQFF. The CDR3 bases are TGCGCCAGCAGCCACCCGGGACAGGGGCTTAGGAATGAGCAATTCTTC.